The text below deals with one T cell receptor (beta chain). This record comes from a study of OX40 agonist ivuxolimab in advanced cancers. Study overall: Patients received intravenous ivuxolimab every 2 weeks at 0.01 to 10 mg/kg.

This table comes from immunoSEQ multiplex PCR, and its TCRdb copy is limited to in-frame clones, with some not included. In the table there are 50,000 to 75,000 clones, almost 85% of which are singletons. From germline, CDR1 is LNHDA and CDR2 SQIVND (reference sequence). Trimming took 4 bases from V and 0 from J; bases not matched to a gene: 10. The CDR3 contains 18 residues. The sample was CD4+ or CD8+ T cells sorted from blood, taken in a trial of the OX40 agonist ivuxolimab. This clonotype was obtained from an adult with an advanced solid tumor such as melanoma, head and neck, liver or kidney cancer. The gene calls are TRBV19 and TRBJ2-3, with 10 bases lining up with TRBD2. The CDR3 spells CASSTSLLAGVSTDTQYF. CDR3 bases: TGTGCCAGTAGTACCTCTCTTCTAGCGGGAGTTAGCACAGATACGCAGTATTTT.